The rows below give T cell receptor beta chains drawn from one sample of a study of Graves' ophthalmopathy and Graves' hyperthyroidism. TCRdb re-called the multiplex PCR reads through MiXCR, storing one row per CDR3 protein. Here the sample spans about 1.1 million distinct CDR3 sequences, 35% to 40% being singletons. The specimen was peripheral blood or thyroid tissue (not recorded which). The receptors here all came from an adult man with Graves' hyperthyroidism. Both conserved end residues are part of each CDR3. D genes are given only for firm matches. Not all rows give a size; the values are once, few, many and, for expanded clones, a class.

size,J,D,V,CDR3,DNA
many,TRBJ1-1,.,TRBV10-3,CAISTGGEAFF,TGTGCCATCAGTACAGGTGGTGAAGCTTTCTTT
.,TRBJ2-7,.,TRBV7-3,CASSWSKWSEQYF,TGTGCCAGCAGCTGGTCGAAGTGGTCCGAGCAGTACTTC
many,TRBJ1-5,.,TRBV15,CATSREGHFQGNQPQHF,TGTGCCACCAGCAGAGAGGGACACTTCCAGGGCAATCAGCCCCAGCATTTT
many,TRBJ2-2,.,TRBV5-1,CASSSFAPNTGELFF,TGCGCCAGCAGCTCTTTTGCCCCGAACACCGGGGAGCTGTTTTTT
.,TRBJ2-1,TRBD2,TRBV11-2,CASSPRTSGRNEQFF,TGTGCCAGCAGCCCGAGGACTAGCGGGAGGAATGAGCAGTTCTTC
many,TRBJ1-1,TRBD1,TRBV25-1,CASSPRTGTGNTEAFF,TGTGCCAGCAGTCCAAGGACAGGTACGGGGAACACTGAAGCTTTCTTT
.,TRBJ1-6,.,TRBV27,CASSSSQGRSLHF,TGTGCCAGCAGTTCAAGCCAGGGTAGGTCCCTCCACTTT
.,TRBJ1-1,.,TRBV25-1,CASSPTSGRDNEAFF,TGTGCCAGCAGCCCAACTAGCGGGAGGGACAATGAAGCTTTCTTT
.,TRBJ2-2,.,TRBV29-1,CSVDVGASGELFF,TGCAGCGTTGATGTGGGGGCTTCCGGGGAGCTGTTTTTT
many,TRBJ2-5,TRBD1,TRBV10-1,CASSESRDSKETQYF,TGCGCCAGCAGTGAGTCGAGGGACAGTAAAGAGACCCAGTACTTC
once,TRBJ2-5,.,TRBV15,CATSSHWGTSLF,TGTGCCACCAGCAGCCATTGGGGGACCAGCTTGTTC
few,TRBJ1-2,.,TRBV24-1,CATSAEANYGYTF,TGTGCCACCAGTGCCGAGGCTAACTATGGCTACACCTTC
.,TRBJ1-2,.,TRBV7-9,CASSPSSPTLPGTTTSNGYTF,TGTGCCAGCAGCCCCTCCAGTCCTACCCTCCCCGGGACCACCACCTCGAATGGCTACACCTTC
few,TRBJ1-4,.,TRBV29-1,CSVSPGAGNEKLFF,TGCAGCGTGTCGCCGGGCGCCGGTAATGAAAAACTGTTTTTT
many,TRBJ1-4,.,TRBV7-3,CASSLGAQEKLFF,TGTGCCAGCAGCTTAGGGGCGCAAGAAAAACTGTTTTTT
.,TRBJ1-6,.,TRBV2,CASSQGRGQSPLHF,TGTGCCAGCTCACAGGGCCGGGGCCAGTCACCCCTCCACTTT
.,TRBJ1-2,TRBD1,TRBV7-8,CASSPTGEGYGYTF,TGTGCCAGCAGCCCTACAGGGGAGGGCTATGGCTACACCTTC
few,TRBJ1-2,.,TRBV12-3/TRBV12-4,CASSSRVYVSGYTF,TGTGCCAGCAGTTCCAGGGTTTACGTCTCTGGCTACACCTTC
.,TRBJ2-7,TRBD2,TRBV6-5,CATAGTRRWEQYF,TGTGCCACCGCCGGGACTAGGAGGTGGGAGCAGTACTTC
few,TRBJ2-7,.,TRBV7-2,CASSPVQYF,TGTGCCAGCAGCCCCGTGCAGTACTTC
.,TRBJ2-5,.,TRBV10-3,CASSGGGGPQYF,TGTGCCAGCAGTGGGGGAGGGGGGCCCCAGTACTTC
.,TRBJ2-6,TRBD1,TRBV5-1,CASGKQGSTSGANVLTF,TGCGCCAGCGGAAAACAGGGGAGTACCTCTGGGGCCAACGTCCTGACTTTC
.,TRBJ2-5,.,TRBV29-1,CSARVAGFGGYQETQYF,TGCAGCGCTCGGGTCGCAGGGTTTGGAGGGTACCAAGAGACCCAGTACTTC
.,TRBJ1-2,.,TRBV29-1,CSALQMDYGYTF,TGCAGCGCCCTACAGATGGACTATGGCTACACCTTC
.,TRBJ1-5,.,TRBV2,CASKLPPVVRPQHF,TGTGCCAGCAAGCTACCCCCGGTGGTGCGGCCCCAGCATTTT
.,TRBJ2-7,.,TRBV10-3,CAIDTGDYEQYF,TGTGCCATCGATACCGGTGACTACGAGCAGTACTTC
.,TRBJ2-7,TRBD1,TRBV27,CASRFYRGLIYEQYF,TGTGCCAGCAGATTTTACAGGGGGCTGATCTACGAGCAGTACTTC
.,TRBJ1-4,TRBD1,TRBV19,CASSIGDSYATNEKLFF,TGTGCCAGTAGTATAGGGGACAGCTATGCAACTAATGAAAAACTGTTTTTT
few,TRBJ2-5,.,TRBV3-1,CASSPWGAGETQYF,TGTGCCAGCAGCCCTTGGGGGGCGGGTGAGACCCAGTACTTC
many,TRBJ1-6,.,TRBV5-4,CASSLDWTLNSPLHF,TGTGCCAGCAGCTTGGACTGGACACTTAATTCACCCCTCCACTTT
many,TRBJ1-1,.,TRBV9,CASSVAGVSEAFF,TGTGCCAGCAGCGTAGCGGGGGTTTCCGAAGCTTTCTTT
many,TRBJ2-2,.,TRBV29-1,CSVEGPTLTGELFF,TGCAGCGTCGAGGGACCAACTCTAACCGGGGAGCTGTTTTTT
.,TRBJ1-1,TRBD1,TRBV5-8,CAGKRTGGTEAFF,TGTGCCGGAAAAAGGACAGGGGGGACTGAAGCTTTCTTT
many,TRBJ2-2,.,TRBV7-2,CASSFPVLADTGELFF,TGTGCCAGCAGCTTCCCCGTGCTAGCAGACACCGGGGAGCTGTTTTTT
many,TRBJ1-1,.,TRBV5-1,CASSLGGTADTEAFF,TGCGCCAGCAGCTTAGGGGGGACGGCGGACACTGAAGCTTTCTTT
.,TRBJ2-2,.,TRBV14,CASSQDWRDGTGELFF,TGTGCCAGCAGCCAAGATTGGCGGGATGGCACCGGGGAGCTGTTTTTT
.,TRBJ2-7,TRBD2,TRBV7-9,CASSPTAGGDEQYF,TGTGCCAGCAGCCCCACAGCGGGAGGAGACGAGCAGTACTTC
.,TRBJ2-5,.,TRBV7-2,CASGPGLGKQETQYF,TGTGCCAGCGGACCGGGACTGGGAAAACAAGAGACCCAGTACTTC
many,TRBJ2-7,TRBD2,TRBV7-9,CASSLVGLAGASYEQYF,TGTGCCAGCAGCTTAGTGGGACTAGCGGGGGCTTCCTACGAGCAGTACTTC
many,TRBJ1-4,.,TRBV15,CATSRDPLAGPTNEKLFF,TGTGCCACCAGCAGAGATCCCCTCGCAGGGCCAACTAATGAAAAACTGTTTTTT
.,TRBJ2-7,.,TRBV19,CASGTDPYEQYF,TGTGCCTCCGGGACGGACCCCTACGAGCAGTACTTC
few,TRBJ2-2,.,TRBV3-1,CASSQAGHGELFF,TGTGCCAGCAGCCAGGCGGGACACGGGGAGCTGTTTTTT
few,TRBJ2-5,.,TRBV9,CASSARPDF,TGTGCCAGCAGCGCCCGCCCGGACTTC
many,TRBJ1-1,TRBD1,TRBV11-2,CASSLSRDRGTEAFF,TGTGCCAGCAGCTTAAGTCGTGACAGGGGTACTGAAGCTTTCTTT
.,TRBJ2-5,.,TRBV29-1,CSVVEKDGESETQYF,TGCAGCGTTGTGGAGAAAGACGGGGAGTCGGAGACCCAGTACTTC
many,TRBJ2-5,TRBD2,TRBV7-7,CASSAAPGGETQYF,TGTGCCAGCAGCGCCGCTCCGGGGGGAGAGACCCAGTACTTC
many,TRBJ1-1,.,TRBV29-1,CSVEGPGLTEAFF,TGCAGCGTTGAGGGGCCTGGCCTCACTGAAGCTTTCTTT
few,TRBJ1-1,.,TRBV12-5,CASGSQGNTEAFF,TGTGCTAGTGGTTCCCAGGGGAACACTGAAGCTTTCTTT
many,TRBJ2-7,.,TRBV27,CASSLSGREQYF,TGTGCCAGCAGTTTGTCCGGTAGGGAGCAGTACTTC
many,TRBJ1-2,.,TRBV7-9,CASSPGARGYTF,TGTGCCAGCAGCCCGGGGGCGCGTGGCTACACCTTC
few,TRBJ2-2,.,TRBV6-5,CASSYPATGELFF,TGTGCCAGCAGTTACCCAGCCACCGGGGAGCTGTTTTTT
.,TRBJ1-2,.,TRBV7-2,CASSTAGTSYGYTF,TGTGCCAGCAGCACAGCCGGGACCTCTTATGGCTACACCTTC
.,TRBJ2-5,.,TRBV25-1,CACSANPPSGGAETQYF,TGTGCCTGCAGTGCCAACCCTCCCTCTGGGGGGGCAGAGACCCAGTACTTC